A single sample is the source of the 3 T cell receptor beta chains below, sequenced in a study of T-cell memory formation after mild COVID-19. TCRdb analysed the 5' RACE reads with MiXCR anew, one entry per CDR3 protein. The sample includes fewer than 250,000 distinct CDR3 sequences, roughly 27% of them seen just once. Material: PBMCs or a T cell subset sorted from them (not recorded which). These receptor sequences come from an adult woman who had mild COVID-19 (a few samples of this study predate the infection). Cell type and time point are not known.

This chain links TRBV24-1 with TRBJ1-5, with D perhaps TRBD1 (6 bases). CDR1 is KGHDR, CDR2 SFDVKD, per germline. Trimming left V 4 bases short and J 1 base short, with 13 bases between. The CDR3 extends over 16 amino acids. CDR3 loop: CATSEGGGGSNQPQHF. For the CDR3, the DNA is TGTGCCACCAGTGAAGGAGGGGGAGGGAGCAATCAGCCCCAGCATTTT.

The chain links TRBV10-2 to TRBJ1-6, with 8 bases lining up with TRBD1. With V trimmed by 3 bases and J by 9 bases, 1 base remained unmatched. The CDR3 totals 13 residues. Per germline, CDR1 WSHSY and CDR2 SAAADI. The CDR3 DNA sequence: TGCGCCAGCAGTGACGACAGGGGTTCACCCCTCCACTTT. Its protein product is CASSDDRGSPLHF.

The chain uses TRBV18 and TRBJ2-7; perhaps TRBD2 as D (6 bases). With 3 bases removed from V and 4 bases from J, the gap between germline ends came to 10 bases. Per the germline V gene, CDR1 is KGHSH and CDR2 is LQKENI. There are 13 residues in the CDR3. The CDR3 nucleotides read TGTGCCAGCTCACCCTATGGGGGGTACGAGCAGTACTTC. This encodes CASSPYGGYEQYF.